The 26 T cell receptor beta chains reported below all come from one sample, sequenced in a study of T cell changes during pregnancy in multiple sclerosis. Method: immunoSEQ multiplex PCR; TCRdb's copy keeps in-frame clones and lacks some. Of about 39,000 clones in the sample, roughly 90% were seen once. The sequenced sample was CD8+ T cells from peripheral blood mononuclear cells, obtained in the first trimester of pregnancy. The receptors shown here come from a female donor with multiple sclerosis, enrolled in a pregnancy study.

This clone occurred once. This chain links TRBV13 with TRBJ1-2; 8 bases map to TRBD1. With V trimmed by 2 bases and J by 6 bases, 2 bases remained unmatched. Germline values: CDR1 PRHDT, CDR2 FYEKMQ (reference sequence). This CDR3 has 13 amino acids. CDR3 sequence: CASSLQGAHGYTF. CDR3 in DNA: TGTGCCAGCAGCTTACAGGGGGCGCATGGCTACACCTTC.

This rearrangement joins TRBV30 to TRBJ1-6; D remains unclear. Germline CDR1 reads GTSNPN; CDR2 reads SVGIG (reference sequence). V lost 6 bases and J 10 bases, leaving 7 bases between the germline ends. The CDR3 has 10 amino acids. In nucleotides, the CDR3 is TGTGCCTGCGAGGGATCACCCCTCCACTTT. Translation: CACEGSPLHF.

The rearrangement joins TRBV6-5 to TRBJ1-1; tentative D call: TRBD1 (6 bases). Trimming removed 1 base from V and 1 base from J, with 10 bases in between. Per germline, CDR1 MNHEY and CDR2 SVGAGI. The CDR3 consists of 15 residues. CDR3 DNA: TGTGCCAGCAGTTACTGGGGCAGGGGGAACACTGAAGCTTTCTTT. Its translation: CASSYWGRGNTEAFF.

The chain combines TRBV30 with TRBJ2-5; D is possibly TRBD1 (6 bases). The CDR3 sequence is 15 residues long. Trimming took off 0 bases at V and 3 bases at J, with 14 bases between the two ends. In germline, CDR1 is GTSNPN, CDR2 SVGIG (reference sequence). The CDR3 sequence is CAWSVLDRSEETQYF. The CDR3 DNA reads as TGTGCCTGGAGTGTACTTGACAGGTCCGAAGAGACCCAGTACTTC.

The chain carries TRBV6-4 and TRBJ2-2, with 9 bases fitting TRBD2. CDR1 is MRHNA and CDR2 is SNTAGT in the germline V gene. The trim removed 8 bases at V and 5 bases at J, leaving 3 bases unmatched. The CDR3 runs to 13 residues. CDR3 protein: CASSSGETGELFF. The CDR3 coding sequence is TGTGCCAGCTCTAGCGGGGAGACCGGGGAGCTGTTTTTT.

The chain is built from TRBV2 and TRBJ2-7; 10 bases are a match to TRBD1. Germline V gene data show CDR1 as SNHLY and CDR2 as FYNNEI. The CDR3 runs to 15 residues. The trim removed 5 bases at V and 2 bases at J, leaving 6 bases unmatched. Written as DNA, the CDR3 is TGTGCCAGCAGTTCGGACAGGGGGAGAACCTACGAGCAGTACTTC. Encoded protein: CASSSDRGRTYEQYF.

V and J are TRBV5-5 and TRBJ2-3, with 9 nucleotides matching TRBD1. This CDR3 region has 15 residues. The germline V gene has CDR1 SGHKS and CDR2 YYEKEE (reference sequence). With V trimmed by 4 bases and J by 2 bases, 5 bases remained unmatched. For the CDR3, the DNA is TGTGCCAGCAGCCCTGGACAGGGGACCACAGATACGCAGTATTTT. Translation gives CASSPGQGTTDTQYF.

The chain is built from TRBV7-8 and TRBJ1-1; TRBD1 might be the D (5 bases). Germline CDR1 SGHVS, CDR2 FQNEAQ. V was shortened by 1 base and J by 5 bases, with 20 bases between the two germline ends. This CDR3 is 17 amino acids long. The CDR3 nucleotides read TGTGCCAGCAGCTTAGTCGGGGGAAAGGGTCCGGGGACTGAAGCTTTCTTT. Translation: CASSLVGGKGPGTEAFF.

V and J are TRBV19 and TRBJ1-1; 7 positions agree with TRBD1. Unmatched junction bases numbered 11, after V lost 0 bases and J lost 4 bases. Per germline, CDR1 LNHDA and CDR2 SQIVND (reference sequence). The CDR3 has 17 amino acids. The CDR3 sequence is CASSIEAWTGRFTEAFF. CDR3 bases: TGTGCCAGTAGTATAGAAGCCTGGACAGGCAGGTTCACTGAAGCTTTCTTT.

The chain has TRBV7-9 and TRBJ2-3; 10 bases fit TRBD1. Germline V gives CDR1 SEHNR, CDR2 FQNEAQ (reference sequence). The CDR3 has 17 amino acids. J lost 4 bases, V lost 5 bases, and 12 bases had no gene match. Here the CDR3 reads CASSNIEGTGEADTQYF. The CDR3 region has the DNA TGTGCCAGCAGCAATATAGAAGGGACAGGGGAGGCAGATACGCAGTATTTT. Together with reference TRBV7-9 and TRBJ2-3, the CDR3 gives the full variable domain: DTGVSQNPRHKITKRGQNVTFRCDPISEHNRLYWYRQTLGQGPEFLTYFQNEAQLEKSRLLSDRFSAERPKGSFSTLEIQRTEQGDSAMYLCASSNIEGTGEADTQYFGPGTRLTVL.

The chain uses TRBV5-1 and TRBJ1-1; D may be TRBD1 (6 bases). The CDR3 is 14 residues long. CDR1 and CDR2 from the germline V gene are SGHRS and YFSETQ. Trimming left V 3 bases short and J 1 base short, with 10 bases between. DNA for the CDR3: TGCGCCAGCAGCTCCATACAGGGGAACACTGAAGCTTTCTTT. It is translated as CASSSIQGNTEAFF.

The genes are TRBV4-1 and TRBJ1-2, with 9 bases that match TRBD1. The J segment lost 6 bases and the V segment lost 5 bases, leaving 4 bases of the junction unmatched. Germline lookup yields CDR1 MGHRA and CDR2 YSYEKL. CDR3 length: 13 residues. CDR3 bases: TGCGCCAGCAGCACCCGGGACAGGGATGGCTACACCTTC. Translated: CASSTRDRDGYTF.

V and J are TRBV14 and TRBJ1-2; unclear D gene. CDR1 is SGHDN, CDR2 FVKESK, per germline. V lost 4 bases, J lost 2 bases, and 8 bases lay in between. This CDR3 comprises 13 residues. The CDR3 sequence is CASSPTANYGYTF. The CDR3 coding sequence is TGTGCCAGCAGCCCTACAGCAAACTATGGCTACACCTTC. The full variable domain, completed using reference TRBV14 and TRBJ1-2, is EAGVTQFPSHSVIEKGQTVTLRCDPISGHDNLYWYRRVMGKEIKFLLHFVKESKQDESGMPNNRFLAERTGGTYSTLKVQPAELEDSGVYFCASSPTANYGYTFGSGTRLTVV.

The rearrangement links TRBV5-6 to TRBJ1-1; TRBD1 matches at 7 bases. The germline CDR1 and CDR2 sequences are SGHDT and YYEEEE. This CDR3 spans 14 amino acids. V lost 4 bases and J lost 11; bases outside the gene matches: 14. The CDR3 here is CASSIGTASLRAFF. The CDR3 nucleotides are TGTGCCAGCAGCATAGGGACAGCAAGCCTGAGGGCTTTCTTT.

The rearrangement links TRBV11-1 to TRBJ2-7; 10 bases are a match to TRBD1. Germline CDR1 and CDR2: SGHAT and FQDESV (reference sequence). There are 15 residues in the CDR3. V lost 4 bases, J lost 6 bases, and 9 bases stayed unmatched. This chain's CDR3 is CASSSPGTGDGEQYF. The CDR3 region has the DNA TGTGCCAGCAGCTCCCCCGGGACAGGGGATGGCGAGCAGTACTTC.

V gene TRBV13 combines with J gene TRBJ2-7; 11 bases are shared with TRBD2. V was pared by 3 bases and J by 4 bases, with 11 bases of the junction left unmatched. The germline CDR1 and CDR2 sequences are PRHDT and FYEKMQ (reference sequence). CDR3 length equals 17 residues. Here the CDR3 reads CASSLRGGSGGGYEQYF. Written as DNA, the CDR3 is TGTGCCAGCAGCTTGCGAGGTGGTAGCGGGGGGGGATACGAGCAGTACTTC.

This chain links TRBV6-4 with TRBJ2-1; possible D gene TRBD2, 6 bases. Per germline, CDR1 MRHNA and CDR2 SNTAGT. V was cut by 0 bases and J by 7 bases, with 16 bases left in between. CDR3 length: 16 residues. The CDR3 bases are TGTGCCAGCAGTGACTCCGAAGCGGGCTCGAGTAATGAGCAGTTCTTC. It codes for CASSDSEAGSSNEQFF.

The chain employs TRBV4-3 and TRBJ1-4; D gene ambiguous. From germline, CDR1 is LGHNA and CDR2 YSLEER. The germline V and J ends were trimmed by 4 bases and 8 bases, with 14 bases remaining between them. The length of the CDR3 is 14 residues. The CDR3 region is CASSLSIGREKLFF. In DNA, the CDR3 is TGCGCCAGCAGCCTCTCTATAGGGAGGGAAAAACTGTTTTTT.

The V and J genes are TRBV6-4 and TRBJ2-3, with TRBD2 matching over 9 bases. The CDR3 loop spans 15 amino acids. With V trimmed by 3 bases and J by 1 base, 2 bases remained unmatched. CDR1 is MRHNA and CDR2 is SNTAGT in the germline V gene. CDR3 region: CASSEIAGGTDTQYF. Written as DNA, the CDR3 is TGTGCCAGCAGTGAAATAGCGGGGGGCACAGATACGCAGTATTTT.

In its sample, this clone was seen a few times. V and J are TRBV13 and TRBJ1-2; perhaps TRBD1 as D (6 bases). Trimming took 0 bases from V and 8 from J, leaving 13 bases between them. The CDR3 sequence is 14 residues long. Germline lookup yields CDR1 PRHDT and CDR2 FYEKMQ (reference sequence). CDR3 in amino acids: CASSLGQGLEGYTF. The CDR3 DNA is TGTGCCAGCAGCTTAGGTCAGGGGCTTGAGGGCTACACCTTC.

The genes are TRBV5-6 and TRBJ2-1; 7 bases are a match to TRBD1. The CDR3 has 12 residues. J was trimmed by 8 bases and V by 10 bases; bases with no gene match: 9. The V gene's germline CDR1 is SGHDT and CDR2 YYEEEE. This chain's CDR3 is CAGSTGSYEQFF. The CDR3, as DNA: TGTGCCGGTTCGACAGGGAGTTATGAGCAGTTCTTC. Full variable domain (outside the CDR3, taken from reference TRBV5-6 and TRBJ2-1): DAGVTQSPTHLIKTRGQQVTLRCSPKSGHDTVSWYQQALGQGPQFIFQYYEEEERQRGNFPDRFSGHQFPNYSSELNVNALLLGDSALYLCAGSTGSYEQFFGPGTRLTVL.

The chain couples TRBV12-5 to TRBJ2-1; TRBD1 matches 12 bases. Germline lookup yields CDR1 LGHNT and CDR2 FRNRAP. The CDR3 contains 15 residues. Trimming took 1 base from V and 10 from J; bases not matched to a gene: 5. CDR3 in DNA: TGTGCTAGTGGTTTGGAGGGACAGGGGGCCCACGAGCAGTTCTTC. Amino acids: CASGLEGQGAHEQFF. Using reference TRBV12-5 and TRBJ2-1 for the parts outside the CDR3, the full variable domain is DARVTQTPRHKVTEMGQEVTMRCQPILGHNTVFWYRQTMMQGLELLAYFRNRAPLDDSGMPKDRFSAEMPDATLATLKIQPSEPRDSAVYFCASGLEGQGAHEQFFGPGTRLTVL.

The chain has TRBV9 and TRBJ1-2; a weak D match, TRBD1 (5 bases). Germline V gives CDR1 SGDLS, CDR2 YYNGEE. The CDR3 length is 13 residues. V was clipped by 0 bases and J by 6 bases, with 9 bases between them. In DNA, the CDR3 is TGTGCCAGCAGCGTAGCAGGGCTGGATGGCTACACCTTC. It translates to CASSVAGLDGYTF. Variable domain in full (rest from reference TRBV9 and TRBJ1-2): DSGVTQTPKHLITATGQRVTLRCSPRSGDLSVYWYQQSLDQGLQFLIQYYNGEERAKGNILERFSAQQFPDLHSELNLSSLELGDSALYFCASSVAGLDGYTFGSGTRLTVV.

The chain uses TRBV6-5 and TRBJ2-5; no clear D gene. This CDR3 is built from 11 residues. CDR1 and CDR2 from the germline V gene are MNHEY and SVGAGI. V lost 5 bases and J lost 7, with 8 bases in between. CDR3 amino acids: CASSLSGTQYF. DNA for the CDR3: TGTGCCAGCAGTCTTAGTGGGACCCAGTACTTC.

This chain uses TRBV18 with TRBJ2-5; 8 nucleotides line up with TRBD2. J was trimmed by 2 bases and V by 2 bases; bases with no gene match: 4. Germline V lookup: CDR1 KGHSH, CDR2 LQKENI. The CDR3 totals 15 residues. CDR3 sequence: CASSPTAGAQETQYF. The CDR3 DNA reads TGTGCCAGCTCACCAACAGCGGGGGCTCAAGAGACCCAGTACTTC.

CDR3 nucleotide sequence: TGCAGCGTTCGGGGAGAAGCGGGGGAGTACAATGAGCAGTTCTTC. Protein sequence: CSVRGEAGEYNEQFF. V and J are TRBV29-1 and TRBJ2-1; 8 bases align to TRBD2. J was trimmed by 4 bases and V by 5 bases; bases with no gene match: 10. Germline V gene lookup returns CDR1 SQVTM and CDR2 ANQGSEA. The CDR3 totals 15 residues.